This T cell receptor beta chain was captured in a study of beta chain features in type 1 diabetes. This clone was seen only once. Its antigen is still unknown. Study-level results: When VDJ junctions were examined, type 1 diabetes patients showed fewer insertions and more deletions. Type 1 diabetes patients had moderately but significantly shorter TCRB CDR3s in all four CD4+ subsets. It was among patients, rather than healthy donors, that naive, central memory and Treg TCRB repertoires appeared more similar.

Investigators reverse transcribed all isolated RNA, so they sequenced expressed TCRB transcripts. Sequencing used immunoSEQ multiplex PCR; TCRdb keeps in-frame clones, though not all of them. The sample records about 23,000 clones, 69% being singletons. Germline V CDR1 and CDR2: KGHSH, LQKENI. Trimming pared 2 bases from V and 2 bases from J, leaving 6 bases between. The CDR3 totals 13 residues. The sequencing input was Tregs from blood. The TCR sequence derives from a man in his late teens or twenties with type 1 diabetes. The chain combines TRBV18 with TRBJ1-1, with D uncertain. This CDR3 is CASSPTANTEAFF. The DNA of the CDR3 is TGTGCCAGCTCACCAACAGCAAACACTGAAGCTTTCTTT.